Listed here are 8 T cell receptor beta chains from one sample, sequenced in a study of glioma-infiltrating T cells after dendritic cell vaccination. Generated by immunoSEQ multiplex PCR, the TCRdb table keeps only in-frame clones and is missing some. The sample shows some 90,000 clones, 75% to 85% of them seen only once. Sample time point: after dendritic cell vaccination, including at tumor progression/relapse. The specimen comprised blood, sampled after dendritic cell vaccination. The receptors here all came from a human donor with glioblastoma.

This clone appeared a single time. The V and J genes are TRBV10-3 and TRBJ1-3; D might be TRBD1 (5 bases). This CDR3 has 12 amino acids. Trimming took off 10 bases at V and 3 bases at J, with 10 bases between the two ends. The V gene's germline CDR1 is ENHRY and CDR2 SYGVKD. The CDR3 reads CATQGFGNTIYF. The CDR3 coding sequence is TGTGCCACTCAGGGATTTGGAAACACCATATATTTT.

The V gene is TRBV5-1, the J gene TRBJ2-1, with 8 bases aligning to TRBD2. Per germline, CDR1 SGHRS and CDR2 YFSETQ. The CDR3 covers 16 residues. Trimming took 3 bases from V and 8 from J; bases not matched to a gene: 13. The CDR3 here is CASSWRVSGSFDEQFF. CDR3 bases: TGCGCCAGCAGCTGGAGGGTAAGCGGGAGTTTCGATGAGCAGTTCTTC.

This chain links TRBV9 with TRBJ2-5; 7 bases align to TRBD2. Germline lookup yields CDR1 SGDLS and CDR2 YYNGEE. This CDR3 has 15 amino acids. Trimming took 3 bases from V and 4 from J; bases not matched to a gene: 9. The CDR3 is CASSAGREFRETQYF. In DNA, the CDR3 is TGTGCCAGCAGCGCGGGGCGGGAGTTCAGAGAGACCCAGTACTTC. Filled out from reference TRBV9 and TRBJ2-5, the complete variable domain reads DSGVTQTPKHLITATGQRVTLRCSPRSGDLSVYWYQQSLDQGLQFLIQYYNGEERAKGNILERFSAQQFPDLHSELNLSSLELGDSALYFCASSAGREFRETQYFGPGTRLLVL.

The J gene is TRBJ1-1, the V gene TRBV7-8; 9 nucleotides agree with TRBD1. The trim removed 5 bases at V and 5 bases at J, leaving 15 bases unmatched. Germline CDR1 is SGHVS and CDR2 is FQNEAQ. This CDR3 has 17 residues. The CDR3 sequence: CASSRDVGTGSKTEAFF. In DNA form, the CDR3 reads TGTGCCAGCAGCCGAGACGTAGGGACAGGGTCAAAGACTGAAGCTTTCTTT. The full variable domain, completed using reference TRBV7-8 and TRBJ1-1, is GAGVSQSPRYKVAKRGQDVALRCDPISGHVSLFWYQQALGQGPEFLTYFQNEAQLDKSGLPSDRFFAERPEGSVSTLKIQRTQQEDSAVYLCASSRDVGTGSKTEAFFGQGTRLTVV.

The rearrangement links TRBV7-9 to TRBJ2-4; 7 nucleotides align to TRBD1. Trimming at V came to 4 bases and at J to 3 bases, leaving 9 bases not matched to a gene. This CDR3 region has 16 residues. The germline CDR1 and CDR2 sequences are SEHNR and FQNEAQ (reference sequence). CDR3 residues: CASSSQTGVGKNIQYF. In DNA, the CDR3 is TGTGCCAGCAGCTCCCAAACAGGGGTTGGCAAAAACATTCAGTACTTC.

CDR3 protein: CARGGSSYNEQFF. CDR3 DNA: TGTGCCAGAGGCGGGAGCTCCTACAATGAGCAGTTCTTC. The chain has TRBV6-1 and TRBJ2-1, with 7 bases fitting TRBD2. Germline assignment: CDR1 MNHNS and CDR2 SASEGT. This CDR3 region has 13 residues. Trimming at V came to 9 bases and at J to 0 bases, leaving 2 bases not matched to a gene.

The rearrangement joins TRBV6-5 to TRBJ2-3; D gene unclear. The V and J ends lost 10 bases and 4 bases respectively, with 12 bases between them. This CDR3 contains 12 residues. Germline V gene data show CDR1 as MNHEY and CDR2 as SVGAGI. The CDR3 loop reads CAIGRSADTQYF. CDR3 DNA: TGTGCCATCGGAAGGAGCGCAGATACGCAGTATTTT.

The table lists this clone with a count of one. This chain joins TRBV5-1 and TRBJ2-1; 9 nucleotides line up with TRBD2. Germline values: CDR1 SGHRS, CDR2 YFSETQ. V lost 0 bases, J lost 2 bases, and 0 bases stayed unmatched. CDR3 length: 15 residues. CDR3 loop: CASSLGTSAYNEQFF. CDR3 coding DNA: TGCGCCAGCAGCTTGGGGACTAGCGCCTACAATGAGCAGTTCTTC.